This TCR beta chain was documented in a study of identifying expanded T cells in peripheral blood. During the collection period, no donor immune events like infections were recorded. Study results and limitations: Clone count variance between approximately two-week samples rose with total template count.

With regard to this clone: Its specificity is unknown.

Generated by immunoSEQ multiplex PCR, the TCRdb table keeps only in-frame clones and is missing some. The table includes approximately 100,000 clones, 85% to 90% detected once. Germline V gene lookup returns CDR1 SGHNT and CDR2 YYREEE (reference sequence). The junction had 15 bases not matched to a gene; V was cut back by 4 bases and J by 7 bases. CDR3 length: 16 amino acids. This TCR derives from a person aged 18 to 69 in good health. Material for sequencing was blood. This chain joins TRBV5-4 and TRBJ2-7, with 9 bases matching TRBD2. The CDR3 coding sequence is TGTGCCAGCAGCCCCAGTTCGGCGGGGGGGCAACATGAGCAGTACTTC. Translated, it gives CASSPSSAGGQHEQYF.